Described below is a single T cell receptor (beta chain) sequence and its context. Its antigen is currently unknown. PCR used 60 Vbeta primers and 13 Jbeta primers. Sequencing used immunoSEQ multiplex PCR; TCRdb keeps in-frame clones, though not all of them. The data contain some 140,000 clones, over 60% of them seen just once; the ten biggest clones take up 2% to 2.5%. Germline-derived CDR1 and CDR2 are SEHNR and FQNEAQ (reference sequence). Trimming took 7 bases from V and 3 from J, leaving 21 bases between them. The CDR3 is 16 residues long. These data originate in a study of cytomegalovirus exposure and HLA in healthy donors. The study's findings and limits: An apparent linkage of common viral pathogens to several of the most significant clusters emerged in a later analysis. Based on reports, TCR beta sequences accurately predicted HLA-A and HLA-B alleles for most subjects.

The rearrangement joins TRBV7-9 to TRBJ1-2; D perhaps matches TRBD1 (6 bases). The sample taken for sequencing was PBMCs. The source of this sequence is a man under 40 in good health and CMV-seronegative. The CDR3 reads CASTPGPGGGDYGYTF. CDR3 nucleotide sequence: TGTGCCAGCACCCCGGGCCCGGGGGGGGGCGACTATGGCTACACCTTC.